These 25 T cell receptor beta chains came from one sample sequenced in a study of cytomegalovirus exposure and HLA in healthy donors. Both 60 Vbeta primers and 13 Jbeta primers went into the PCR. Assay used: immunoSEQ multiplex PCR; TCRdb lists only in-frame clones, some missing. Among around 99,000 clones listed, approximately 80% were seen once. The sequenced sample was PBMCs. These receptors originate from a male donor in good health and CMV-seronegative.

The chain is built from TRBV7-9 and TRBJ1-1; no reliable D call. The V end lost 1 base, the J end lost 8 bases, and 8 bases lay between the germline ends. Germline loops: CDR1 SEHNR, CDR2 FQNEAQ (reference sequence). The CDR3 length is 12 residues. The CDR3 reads CASSLEPPEAFF. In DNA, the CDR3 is TGTGCCAGCAGCTTAGAGCCTCCCGAAGCTTTCTTT. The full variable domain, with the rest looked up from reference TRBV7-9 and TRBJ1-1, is DTGVSQNPRHKITKRGQNVTFRCDPISEHNRLYWYRQTLGQGPEFLTYFQNEAQLEKSRLLSDRFSAERPKGSFSTLEIQRTEQGDSAMYLCASSLEPPEAFFGQGTRLTVV.

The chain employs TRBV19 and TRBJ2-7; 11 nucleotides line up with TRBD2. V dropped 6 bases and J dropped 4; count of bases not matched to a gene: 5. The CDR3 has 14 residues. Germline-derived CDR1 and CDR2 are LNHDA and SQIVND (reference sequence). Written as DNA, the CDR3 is TGTGCCAGTAGGGGACTAGCGGACGAATACGAGCAGTACTTC. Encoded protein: CASRGLADEYEQYF.

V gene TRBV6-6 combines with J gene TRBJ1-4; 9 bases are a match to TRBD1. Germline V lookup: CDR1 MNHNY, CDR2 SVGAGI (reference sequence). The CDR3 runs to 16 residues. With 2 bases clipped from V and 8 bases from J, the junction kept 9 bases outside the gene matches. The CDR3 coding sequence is TGTGCCAGCAGTTACACCGACAGGGGGGAAGGGGAAAAACTGTTTTTT. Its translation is CASSYTDRGEGEKLFF.

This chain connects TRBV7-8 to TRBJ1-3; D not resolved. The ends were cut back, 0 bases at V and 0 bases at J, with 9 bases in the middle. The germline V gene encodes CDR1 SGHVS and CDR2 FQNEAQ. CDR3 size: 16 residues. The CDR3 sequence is CASSLAPTFSGNTIYF. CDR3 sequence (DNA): TGTGCCAGCAGCTTAGCACCGACTTTCTCTGGAAACACCATATATTTT.

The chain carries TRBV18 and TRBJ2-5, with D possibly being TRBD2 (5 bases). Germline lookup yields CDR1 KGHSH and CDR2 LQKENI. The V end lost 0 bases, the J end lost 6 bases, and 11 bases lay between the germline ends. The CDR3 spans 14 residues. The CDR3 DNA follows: TGTGCCAGCTCACCACCGCAAGCGGCCCAGACCCAGTACTTC. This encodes CASSPPQAAQTQYF. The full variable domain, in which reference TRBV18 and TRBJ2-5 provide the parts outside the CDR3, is NAGVMQNPRHLVRRRGQEARLRCSPMKGHSHVYWYRQLPEEGLKFMVYLQKENIIDESGMPKERFSAEFPKEGPSILRIQQVVRGDSAAYFCASSPPQAAQTQYFGPGTRLLVL.

The CDR3 protein is CASSPADTPLETIYF. For the CDR3, the DNA is TGTGCCAGCTCACCGGCGGACACCCCGTTGGAGACCATATATTTT. This sequence joins TRBV18 and TRBJ1-3, with a tentative D call TRBD1 (5 bases). Germline V CDR1 and CDR2: KGHSH, LQKENI. This CDR3 is 15 amino acids long. Trimming pared 3 bases from V and 10 bases from J, leaving 19 bases between.

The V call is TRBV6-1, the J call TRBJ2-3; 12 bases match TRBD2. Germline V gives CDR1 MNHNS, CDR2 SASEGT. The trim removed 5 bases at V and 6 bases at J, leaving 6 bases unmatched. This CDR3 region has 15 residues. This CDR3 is CASSLRTSGKDTQYF. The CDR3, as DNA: TGTGCCAGCAGTTTACGGACTAGCGGGAAGGATACGCAGTATTTT.

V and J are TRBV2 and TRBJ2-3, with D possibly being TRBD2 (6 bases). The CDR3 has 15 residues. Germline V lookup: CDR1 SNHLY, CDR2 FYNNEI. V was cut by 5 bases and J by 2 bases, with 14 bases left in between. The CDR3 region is CASSPGSSYTDTQYF. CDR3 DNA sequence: TGTGCCAGCAGTCCCGGGAGCTCTTACACAGATACGCAGTATTTT.

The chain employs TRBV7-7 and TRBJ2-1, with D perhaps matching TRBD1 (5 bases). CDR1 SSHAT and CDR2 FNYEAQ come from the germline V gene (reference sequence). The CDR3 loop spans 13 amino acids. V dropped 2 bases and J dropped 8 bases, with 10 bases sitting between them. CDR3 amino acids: CASSLMQGHEQFF. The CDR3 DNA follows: TGTGCCAGCAGCTTAATGCAGGGCCATGAGCAGTTCTTC.

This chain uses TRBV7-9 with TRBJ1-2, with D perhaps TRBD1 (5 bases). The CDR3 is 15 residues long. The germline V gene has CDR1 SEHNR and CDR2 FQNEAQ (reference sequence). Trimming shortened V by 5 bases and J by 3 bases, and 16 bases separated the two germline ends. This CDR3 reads CASSVVFREDYGYTF. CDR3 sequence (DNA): TGTGCCAGCAGCGTAGTTTTCAGGGAAGACTATGGCTACACCTTC. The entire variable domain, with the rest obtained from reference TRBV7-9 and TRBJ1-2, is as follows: DTGVSQNPRHKITKRGQNVTFRCDPISEHNRLYWYRQTLGQGPEFLTYFQNEAQLEKSRLLSDRFSAERPKGSFSTLEIQRTEQGDSAMYLCASSVVFREDYGYTFGSGTRLTVV.

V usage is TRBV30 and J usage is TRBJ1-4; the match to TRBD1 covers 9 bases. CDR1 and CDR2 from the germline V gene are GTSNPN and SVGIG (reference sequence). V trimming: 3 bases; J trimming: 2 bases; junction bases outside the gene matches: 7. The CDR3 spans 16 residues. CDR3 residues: CAWSGTGKYTNEKLFF. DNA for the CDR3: TGTGCCTGGAGCGGGACAGGGAAGTATACTAATGAAAAACTGTTTTTT.

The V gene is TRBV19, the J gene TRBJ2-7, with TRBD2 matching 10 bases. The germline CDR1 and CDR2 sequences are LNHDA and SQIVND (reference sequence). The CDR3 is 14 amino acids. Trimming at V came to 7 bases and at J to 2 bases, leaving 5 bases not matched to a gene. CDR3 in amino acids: CASTSGRAPYEQYF. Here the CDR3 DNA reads TGTGCCAGTACGAGCGGGAGGGCCCCCTACGAGCAGTACTTC.

CDR3 protein: CASYRDRAYEQYF. The CDR3 bases are TGTGCCAGTTACCGGGACAGGGCCTACGAGCAGTACTTC. The J gene is TRBJ2-7, the V gene TRBV14; 9 bases are shared with TRBD1. Trimming took 9 bases from V and 2 from J; bases not matched to a gene: 5. CDR1 is SGHDN and CDR2 is FVKESK in the germline V gene. CDR3 size: 13 residues.

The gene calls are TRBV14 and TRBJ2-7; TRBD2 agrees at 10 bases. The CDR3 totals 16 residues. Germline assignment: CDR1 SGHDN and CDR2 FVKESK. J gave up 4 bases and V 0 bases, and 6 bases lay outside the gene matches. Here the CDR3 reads CASSQDPGLALYEQYF. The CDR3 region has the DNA TGTGCCAGCAGCCAAGACCCGGGACTAGCGCTTTACGAGCAGTACTTC.

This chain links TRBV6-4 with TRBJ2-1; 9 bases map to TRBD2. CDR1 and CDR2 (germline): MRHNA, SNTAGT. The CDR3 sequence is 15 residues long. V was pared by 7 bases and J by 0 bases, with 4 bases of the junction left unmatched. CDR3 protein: CASNPTSGSYNEQFF. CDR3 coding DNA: TGTGCCAGCAATCCGACTAGCGGCTCCTACAATGAGCAGTTCTTC.

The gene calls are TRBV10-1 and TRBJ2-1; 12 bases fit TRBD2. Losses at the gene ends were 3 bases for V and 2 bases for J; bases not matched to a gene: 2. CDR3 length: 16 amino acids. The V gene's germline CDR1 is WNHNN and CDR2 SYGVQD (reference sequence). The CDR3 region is CASSDSSGRAYNEQFF. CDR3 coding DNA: TGCGCCAGCAGTGACTCTAGCGGGAGGGCCTACAATGAGCAGTTCTTC.

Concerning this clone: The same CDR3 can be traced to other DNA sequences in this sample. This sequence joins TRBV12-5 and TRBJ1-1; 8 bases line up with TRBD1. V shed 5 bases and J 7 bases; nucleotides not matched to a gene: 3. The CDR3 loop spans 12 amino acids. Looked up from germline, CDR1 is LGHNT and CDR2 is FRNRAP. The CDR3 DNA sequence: TGTGCTAGTGGTCTAGGACAGGGTGAAGCTTTCTTT. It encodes CASGLGQGEAFF.

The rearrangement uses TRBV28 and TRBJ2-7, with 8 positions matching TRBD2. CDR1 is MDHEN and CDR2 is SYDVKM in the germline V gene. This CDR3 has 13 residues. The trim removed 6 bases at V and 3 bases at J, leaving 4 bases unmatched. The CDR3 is CASRVTSGYEQYF. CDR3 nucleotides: TGTGCCAGCAGGGTCACTAGCGGCTACGAGCAGTACTTC.

The CDR3 here is CASSVTLRTRNNQPQHF. The DNA for the CDR3 is TGTGCCAGCAGCGTTACCCTCAGGACAAGGAACAATCAGCCCCAGCATTTT. This rearrangement joins TRBV28 to TRBJ1-5; tentatively, D is TRBD1 (5 bases). V was clipped by 6 bases and J by 3 bases, with 21 bases between them. Per the germline V gene, CDR1 is MDHEN and CDR2 is SYDVKM. The length of the CDR3 is 17 residues.

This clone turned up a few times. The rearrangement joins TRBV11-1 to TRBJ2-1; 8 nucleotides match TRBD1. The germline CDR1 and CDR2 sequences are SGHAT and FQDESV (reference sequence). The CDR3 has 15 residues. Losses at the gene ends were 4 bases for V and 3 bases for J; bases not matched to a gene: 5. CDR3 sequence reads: CASSSSGTGYNEQFF. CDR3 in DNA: TGTGCCAGCAGCTCGTCCGGGACAGGCTACAATGAGCAGTTCTTC.

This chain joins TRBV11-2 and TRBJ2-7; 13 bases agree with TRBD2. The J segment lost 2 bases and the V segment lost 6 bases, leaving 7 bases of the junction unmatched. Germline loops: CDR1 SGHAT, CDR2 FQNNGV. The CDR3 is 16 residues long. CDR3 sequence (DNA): TGTGCCAGCAGTAGTCGACTAGCGGGAGGTCCCTACGAGCAGTACTTC. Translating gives CASSSRLAGGPYEQYF.

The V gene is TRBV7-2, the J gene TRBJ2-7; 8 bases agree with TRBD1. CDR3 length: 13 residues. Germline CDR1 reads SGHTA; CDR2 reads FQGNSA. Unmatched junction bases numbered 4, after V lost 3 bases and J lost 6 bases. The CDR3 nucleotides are TGTGCCAGCAGCTTTGCAGGGGGCGGCGAGCAGTACTTC. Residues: CASSFAGGGEQYF.

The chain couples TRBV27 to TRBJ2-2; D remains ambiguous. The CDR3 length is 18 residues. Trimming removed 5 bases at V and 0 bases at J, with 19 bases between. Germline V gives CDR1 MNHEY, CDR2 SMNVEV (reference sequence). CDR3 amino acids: CASSPLAVQNANTGELFF. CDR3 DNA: TGTGCCAGCAGTCCACTCGCGGTCCAAAATGCGAACACCGGGGAGCTGTTTTTT.

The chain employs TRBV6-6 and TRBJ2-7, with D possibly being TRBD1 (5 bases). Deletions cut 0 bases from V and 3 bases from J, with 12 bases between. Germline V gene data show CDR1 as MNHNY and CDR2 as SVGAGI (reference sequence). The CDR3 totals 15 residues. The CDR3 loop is CASSYSPHQGYEQYF. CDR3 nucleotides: TGTGCCAGCAGTTACTCCCCTCACCAGGGCTACGAGCAGTACTTC.

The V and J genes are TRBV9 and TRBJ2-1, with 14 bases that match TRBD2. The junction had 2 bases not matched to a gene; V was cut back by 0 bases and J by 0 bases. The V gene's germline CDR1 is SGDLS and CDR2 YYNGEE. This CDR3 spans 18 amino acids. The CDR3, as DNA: TGTGCCAGCAGCGTAGGGACTAGCGGGAGGAGCTCCTACAATGAGCAGTTCTTC. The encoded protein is CASSVGTSGRSSYNEQFF.